These 19 T cell receptor beta chains were sequenced from one sample in a study of CD8+ T cells in alopecia areata. Treatment defined: oral pan-JAK inhibitor, 5-10 mg twice daily. RNA was extracted and reverse transcribed into cDNA as the sequencing template. This table comes from immunoSEQ multiplex PCR, and its TCRdb copy is limited to in-frame clones, with some not included. The sample comprises approximately 210,000 clones, roughly three fifths of which are singletons, and around 3.2% rests with the top ten. The starting material was CD4+ T cells sorted from blood, obtained at week 4, from a patient treated with tofacitinib. Receptors were obtained from a human donor with alopecia areata.

The chain uses TRBV29-1 and TRBJ2-1; unclear D gene. The CDR3 spans 13 residues. V was clipped by 7 bases and J by 6 bases, with 16 bases between them. Germline V CDR1 and CDR2: SQVTM, ANQGSEA. CDR3 sequence: CSGLPEVGNEQFF. As DNA, the CDR3 is TGCAGCGGGCTCCCGGAAGTAGGCAATGAGCAGTTCTTC.

CDR3 loop: CSVSGGESYTF. The CDR3 DNA sequence: TGCAGCGTTTCAGGGGGAGAGAGTTACACCTTC. The chain uses TRBV29-1 and TRBJ1-2; 7 bases map to TRBD1. Per germline, CDR1 SQVTM and CDR2 ANQGSEA. V lost 5 bases, J lost 11 bases, and 8 bases stayed unmatched. There are 11 residues in the CDR3.

The J gene is TRBJ1-5, the V gene TRBV6-5; D gene uncertain. Trimming cost V 8 bases and J 1 base, with 9 bases left between them. The CDR3 spans 13 residues. Germline values: CDR1 MNHEY, CDR2 SVGAGI. CDR3 loop: CASAMWSNQPQHF. The CDR3, as DNA: TGTGCCAGCGCGATGTGGAGCAATCAGCCCCAGCATTTT.

The genes are TRBV5-1 and TRBJ2-3; no reliable D call. V lost 1 base, J lost 2 bases, and 5 bases lay in between. The CDR3 consists of 13 residues. Per the germline V gene, CDR1 is SGHRS and CDR2 is YFSETQ. DNA for the CDR3: TGCGCCAGCAGCTTGACTACCACAGATACGCAGTATTTT. Translation gives CASSLTTTDTQYF.

The V call is TRBV7-6, the J call TRBJ2-2; D not resolved. This CDR3 spans 13 amino acids. Per germline, CDR1 SGHVS and CDR2 FNYEAQ. The germline V and J ends were trimmed by 1 base and 7 bases, with 7 bases remaining between them. CDR3 sequence: CASSLGRSGELFF. DNA for the CDR3: TGTGCCAGCAGCTTAGGGCGAAGCGGGGAGCTGTTTTTT.

V is TRBV10-3 and J is TRBJ1-2; D might be TRBD1 (5 bases). The germline CDR1 and CDR2 sequences are ENHRY and SYGVKD. Trimming left V 4 bases short and J 8 bases short, with 20 bases between. This CDR3 is built from 15 residues. The CDR3 protein is CAISVRGSAGWGYTF. For the CDR3, the DNA is TGTGCCATCAGTGTCCGGGGGTCGGCCGGCTGGGGCTACACCTTC.

For this clone: This sample also contains other DNA sequences that code for the same CDR3. The chain is built from TRBV29-1 and TRBJ1-1; D is possibly TRBD1 (5 bases). Trimming removed 6 bases at V and 3 bases at J, with 5 bases between. The CDR3 is 10 residues long. Germline V CDR1 and CDR2: SQVTM, ANQGSEA. The chain's CDR3 is CSVGDTEAFF. For the CDR3, the DNA is TGCAGCGTGGGGGACACTGAAGCTTTCTTT.

The J gene is TRBJ1-2, the V gene TRBV6-1; 7 nucleotides match TRBD1. V gave up 6 bases and J gave up 4 bases; unmatched junction bases: 5. The germline CDR1 and CDR2 sequences are MNHNS and SASEGT. The CDR3 has 13 amino acids. The CDR3 sequence is CASSAGQSYGYTF. Here the CDR3 DNA reads TGTGCCAGCAGCGCGGGACAGAGCTATGGCTACACCTTC.

The chain links TRBV30 to TRBJ1-5, with 8 nucleotides matching TRBD1. Germline V CDR1 and CDR2: GTSNPN, SVGIG (reference sequence). This CDR3 region has 13 residues. The V gene end was trimmed by 5 bases and the J gene end by 7 bases; junction bases not matched to a gene: 7. This CDR3 reads CAWGTGDGQPQHF. In DNA, the CDR3 is TGTGCCTGGGGGACAGGAGATGGGCAGCCCCAGCATTTT.

This chain links TRBV5-6 with TRBJ2-2; 7 bases are a match to TRBD2. This CDR3 contains 13 residues. The germline V gene has CDR1 SGHDT and CDR2 YYEEEE. Trimming at V came to 4 bases and at J to 7 bases, leaving 4 bases not matched to a gene. The CDR3 is CASSRLAGGELFF. The CDR3 DNA is TGTGCCAGCAGCCGTTTAGCGGGCGGGGAGCTGTTTTTT.

The genes are TRBV29-1 and TRBJ2-7, with a tentative D call TRBD1 (5 bases). The germline CDR1 and CDR2 sequences are SQVTM and ANQGSEA. Between the trimmed V and J ends, which lost 7 bases and 2 bases, there was a span of 12 bases. This CDR3 comprises 12 residues. This chain's CDR3 is CSGQGTPYEQYF. In nucleotides, the CDR3 is TGCAGCGGTCAGGGAACCCCCTACGAGCAGTACTTC.

The table lists this clone with a few counts. V usage is TRBV29-1 and J usage is TRBJ1-2, with unresolved D. Germline loops: CDR1 SQVTM, CDR2 ANQGSEA. The CDR3 is 13 amino acids. V was trimmed by 4 bases and J by 0 bases, leaving 9 bases between them. CDR3 loop: CSVVPRANYGYTF. CDR3 in DNA: TGCAGCGTTGTCCCAAGAGCTAACTATGGCTACACCTTC. The entire variable domain, with the rest obtained from reference TRBV29-1 and TRBJ1-2, is as follows: SAVISQKPSRDICQRGTSLTIQCQVDSQVTMMFWYRQQPGQSLTLIATANQGSEATYESGFVIDKFPISRPNLTFSTLTVSNMSPEDSSIYLCSVVPRANYGYTFGSGTRLTVV.

The V gene is TRBV28, the J gene TRBJ1-4, with 8 bases aligning to TRBD1. V gave up 7 bases and J gave up 4 bases; unmatched junction bases: 5. The length of the CDR3 is 14 residues. Germline values: CDR1 MDHEN, CDR2 SYDVKM. In DNA, the CDR3 is TGTGCCAGCAAGAGGACAGGGATTAATGAAAAACTGTTTTTT. This translates into CASKRTGINEKLFF.

The chain is built from TRBV5-4 and TRBJ2-1; D gene unclear. The V gene's germline CDR1 is SGHNT and CDR2 YYREEE (reference sequence). The V end was cut by 6 bases, the J end by 5 bases, with 15 bases between. This CDR3 spans 14 amino acids. CDR3 region: CASKGVGIDNEQFF. Here the CDR3 DNA reads TGTGCCAGCAAGGGTGTGGGGATCGACAATGAGCAGTTCTTC. The full variable domain, with the rest looked up from reference TRBV5-4 and TRBJ2-1, is ETGVTQSPTHLIKTRGQQVTLRCSSQSGHNTVSWYQQALGQGPQFIFQYYREEENGRGNFPPRFSGLQFPNYSSELNVNALELDDSALYLCASKGVGIDNEQFFGPGTRLTVL.

There are a few counts of this clone. The sample contains more than one DNA sequence encoding this CDR3. The chain is built from TRBV27 and TRBJ2-2; maybe TRBD1 (6 bases). The CDR3 covers 13 residues. The V gene's germline CDR1 is MNHEY and CDR2 SMNVEV (reference sequence). Trimming took 3 bases from V and 5 from J, leaving 7 bases between them. CDR3 loop: CASSLRGTGELFF. The CDR3 DNA reads as TGTGCCAGCAGTTTGAGGGGGACCGGGGAGCTGTTTTTT.

The table lists this clone with a few counts. V gene TRBV28 combines with J gene TRBJ2-7, with 8 bases matching TRBD1. Germline V gene data show CDR1 as MDHEN and CDR2 as SYDVKM. CDR3 size: 16 residues. V lost 6 bases to trimming and J lost 4 bases; unmatched junction nucleotides: 14. Here the CDR3 reads CASRLTGDSWGYEQYF. Written as DNA, the CDR3 is TGTGCCAGCAGGCTGACAGGGGACTCTTGGGGGTACGAGCAGTACTTC.

This clone occurred a few times. The rearrangement links TRBV7-9 to TRBJ2-2; D not certain. V was cut by 1 base and J by 0 bases, with 18 bases left in between. Germline V CDR1 and CDR2: SEHNR, FQNEAQ (reference sequence). The CDR3 is 19 residues long. CDR3 DNA: TGTGCCAGCAGCTTAGGAGTTAGTACAGAACTTCCGAACACCGGGGAGCTGTTTTTT. Translating gives CASSLGVSTELPNTGELFF.

This clone was observed a few times. The chain uses TRBV27 and TRBJ1-5, with D tentatively TRBD1 (5 bases). CDR1 and CDR2 from the germline V gene are MNHEY and SMNVEV (reference sequence). CDR3 length: 13 amino acids. The V end was cut by 5 bases, the J end by 2 bases, with 7 bases between. CDR3 region: CASSGGGNQPQHF. The CDR3 bases are TGTGCCAGCAGTGGGGGGGGCAATCAGCCCCAGCATTTT.

The genes are TRBV29-1 and TRBJ2-4; no clear D. The CDR3 consists of 13 residues. The germline CDR1 and CDR2 sequences are SQVTM and ANQGSEA. Trimming removed 2 bases from V and 2 bases from J, with 7 bases in between. The CDR3 coding sequence is TGCAGCGTTGAACGTTTATCCAAAAACATTCAGTACTTC. Translated: CSVERLSKNIQYF.